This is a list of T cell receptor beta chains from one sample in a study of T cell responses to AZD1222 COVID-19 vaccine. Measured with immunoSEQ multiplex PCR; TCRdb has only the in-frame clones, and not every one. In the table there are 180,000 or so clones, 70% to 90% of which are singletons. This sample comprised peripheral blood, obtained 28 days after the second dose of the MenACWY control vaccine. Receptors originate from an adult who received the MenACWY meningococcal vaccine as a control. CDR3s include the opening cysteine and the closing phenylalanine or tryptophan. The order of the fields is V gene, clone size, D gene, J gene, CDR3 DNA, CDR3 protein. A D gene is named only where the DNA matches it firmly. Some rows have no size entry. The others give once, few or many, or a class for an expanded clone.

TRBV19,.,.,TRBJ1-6,TGTGCCAGTAGGACAATTGACGGGAATTCACCCCTCCACTTT,CASRTIDGNSPLHF
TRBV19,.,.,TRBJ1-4,TGTGCCAGTAACGAGCAGGGAGGTGAAAAACTGTTTTTT,CASNEQGGEKLFF
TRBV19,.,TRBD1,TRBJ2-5,TGTGCCAGTAGTATTCGATGGGACAGGGAGACAGAGACCCAGTACTTC,CASSIRWDRETETQYF
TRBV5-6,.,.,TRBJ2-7,TGTGCCAGCAGCGCCAGCGTGCTGGAGCAGTACTTC,CASSASVLEQYF
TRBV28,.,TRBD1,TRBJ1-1,TGTGCCAGCAGTCCATGGACAGGGCAAACTGAAGCTTTCTTT,CASSPWTGQTEAFF
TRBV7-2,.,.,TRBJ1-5,TGTGCCAGCAGCCCACAATCCGGGACCCTAAATCAGCCCCAGCATTTT,CASSPQSGTLNQPQHF
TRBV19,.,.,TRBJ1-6,TGTGCCAGTAGTATTATGGCCAGTATCGGGAATTCACCCCTCCACTTT,CASSIMASIGNSPLHF
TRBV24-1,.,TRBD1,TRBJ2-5,TGTGCCACCAGTGTCCCGCAGGGGGTGGAACGAGAGACCCAGTACTTC,CATSVPQGVERETQYF
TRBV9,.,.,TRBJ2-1,TGTGCCAGCAGCGTAGAGCCGGGGAGTTCGGATGAGCAGTTCTTC,CASSVEPGSSDEQFF
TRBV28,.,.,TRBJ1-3,TGTGCCAGCGGAGGGTACCCCTCTGGAAACACCATATATTTT,CASGGYPSGNTIYF
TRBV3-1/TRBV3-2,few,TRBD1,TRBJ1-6,TGTGCCAGCAGCCTTCACGACACAGGGGTACTATCACCCCTCCACTTT,CASSLHDTGVLSPLHF
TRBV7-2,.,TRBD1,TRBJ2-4,TGTGCCAGCAGCTTAGCGGCCGGGACAGGGGGCCAAAACATTCAGTACTTC,CASSLAAGTGGQNIQYF
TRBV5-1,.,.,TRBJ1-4,TGCGCCAGCACGGTGGCGTCAACTAATGAAAAACTGTTTTTT,CASTVASTNEKLFF
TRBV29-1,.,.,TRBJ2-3,TGCAGCGTTGAAGGTGGATACACAGATACGCAGTATTTT,CSVEGGYTDTQYF
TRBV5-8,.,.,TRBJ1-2,TGTGCCAGCAGCTACCGGGTGGACTATGGCTACACCTTC,CASSYRVDYGYTF
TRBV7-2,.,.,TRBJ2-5,TGTGCCAGCAGACGAACAGGGTTTGAGACCCAGTACTTC,CASRRTGFETQYF
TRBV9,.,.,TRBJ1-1,TGTGCCAGCAGCGTAGACGGGTCCACTGAAGCTTTCTTT,CASSVDGSTEAFF
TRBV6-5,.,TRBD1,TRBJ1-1,TGTGCCAGCAGTTTCGACAGGGAGAGGACTGAAGCTTTCTTT,CASSFDRERTEAFF
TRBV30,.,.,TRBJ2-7,TGTGCCTCCCTGGGAGGACGGAGCTCCTACGAGCAGTACTTC,CASLGGRSSYEQYF
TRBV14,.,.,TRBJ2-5,TGTGCCAGCAGCCGAACCCGGCCCAGGACAGAACAAGAGACCCAGTACTTC,CASSRTRPRTEQETQYF
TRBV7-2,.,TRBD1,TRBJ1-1,TGTGCCAGCAGCTTAGTGAGGGGGCTATTGGCTGAAGCTTTCTTT,CASSLVRGLLAEAFF
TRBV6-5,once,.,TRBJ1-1,TGTGCCAGCAGCCGACCGGGGTCGGGCCCTGAAGCTTTCTTT,CASSRPGSGPEAFF
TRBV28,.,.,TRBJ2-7,TGTGCCAGCAGCCCCGGGACGGACAGACTTTCCTACGAGCAGTACTTC,CASSPGTDRLSYEQYF
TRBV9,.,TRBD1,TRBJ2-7,TGTGCCAGCAGCGCCGGGGACAGCACCTCCTACGAGCAGTACTTC,CASSAGDSTSYEQYF
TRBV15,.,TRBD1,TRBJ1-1,TGTGCCACCAGCACAGGGGGGCCGAACACTGAAGCTTTCTTT,CATSTGGPNTEAFF
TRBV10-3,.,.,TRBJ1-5,TGTGCCATCGGCCGGGGAGTCGGGGAGGGATATAGCAATCAGCCCCAGCATTTT,CAIGRGVGEGYSNQPQHF
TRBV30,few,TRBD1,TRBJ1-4,TGTGCCTGGAGGGGACAGACGTTCCCTAATGAAAAACTGTTTTTT,CAWRGQTFPNEKLFF
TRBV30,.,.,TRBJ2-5,TGTGCCTGGGAAAAAGAACAAGAGACCCAGTACTTC,CAWEKEQETQYF
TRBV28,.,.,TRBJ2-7,TGTGCCAGCAGAGCGGGCCACGACCGTTACCACGAGCAGTACTTC,CASRAGHDRYHEQYF
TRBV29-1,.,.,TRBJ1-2,TGCAGCGTTGAGAGGGGGATCTATGGCTACACCTTC,CSVERGIYGYTF
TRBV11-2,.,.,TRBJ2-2,TGTGCCAGCAGCTCAGGACGTGGAGGGTACCGGGCCGGGGAGCTGTTTTTT,CASSSGRGGYRAGELFF
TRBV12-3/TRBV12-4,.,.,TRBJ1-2,TGTGCCAGCAGTTTCGCGCAGAACTATGGCTACACCTTC,CASSFAQNYGYTF
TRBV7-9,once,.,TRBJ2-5,TGTGCCAGCAGCCCCAACAGTGAGACCCAGTACTTC,CASSPNSETQYF
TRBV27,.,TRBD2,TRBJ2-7,TGTGCCAGCAGCCGCCGGACTAGCGGTGTTGCCTACGAGCAGTACTTC,CASSRRTSGVAYEQYF
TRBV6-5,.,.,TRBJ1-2,TGTGCCAGCAGTTACGACAGAGCTAACTATGGCTACACCTTC,CASSYDRANYGYTF
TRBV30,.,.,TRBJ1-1,TGTGCCTGGAGTGTACCCCGGACTGAAGCTTTCTTT,CAWSVPRTEAFF
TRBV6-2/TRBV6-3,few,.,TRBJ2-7,TGTGCCAGCAGTTTTCGATGGCGGGACTACGAGCAGTACTTC,CASSFRWRDYEQYF
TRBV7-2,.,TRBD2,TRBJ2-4,TGTGCCAGCAGCTCCCTTAGCGGGAGGGGAGGCAAAAACATTCAGTACTTC,CASSSLSGRGGKNIQYF
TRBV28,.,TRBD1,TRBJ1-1,TGTGCCAGCGGGCTCGGGGGACAGGGGCGACCGGTGCGAAAGTTGAACACTGAAGCTTTCTTT,CASGLGGQGRPVRKLNTEAFF
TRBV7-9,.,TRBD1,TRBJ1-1,TGTGCCAGCAGCTTGGACAGGGGGTCCCCTGAAGCTTTCTTT,CASSLDRGSPEAFF
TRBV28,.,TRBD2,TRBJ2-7,TGTGCCAGCAGTTCCCTCGGGACTAGCTCCTACGAGCAGTACTTC,CASSSLGTSSYEQYF
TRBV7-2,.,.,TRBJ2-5,TGTGCCAGCAGCCGGGGGGCGCTAGAGACCCAGTACTTC,CASSRGALETQYF
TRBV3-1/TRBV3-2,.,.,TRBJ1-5,TGTGCCAGCAGCACGGGCCTCGGGGGGCCCCAGCATTTT,CASSTGLGGPQHF
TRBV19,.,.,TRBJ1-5,TGTGCCAGTAGTTGGGGTCGGGGTAGGCAGCCCCAGCATTTT,CASSWGRGRQPQHF
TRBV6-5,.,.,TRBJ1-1,TGTGCCAGCATTTGGGACCCAGCTGAAGCTTTCTTT,CASIWDPAEAFF
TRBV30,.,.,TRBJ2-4,TGTGCCTGGAGTGTACGGCAGCTAGCCAAAAACATTCAGTACTTC,CAWSVRQLAKNIQYF
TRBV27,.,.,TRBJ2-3,TGTGCCAGCAGTTTACCAGGGGCTAGCACAGATACGCAGTATTTT,CASSLPGASTDTQYF
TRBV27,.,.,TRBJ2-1,TGTGCCAGCCTTTCTAGGTACAATGAGCAGTTCTTC,CASLSRYNEQFF
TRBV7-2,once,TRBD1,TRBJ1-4,TGTGCCAGCAGCTTAGGGGGGTCCCGACAGGGGCTTAATGAAAAACTGTTTTTT,CASSLGGSRQGLNEKLFF
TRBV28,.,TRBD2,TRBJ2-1,TGTGCCAGCAGGTCGATAGCGGGAGACTACAATGAGCAGTTCTTC,CASRSIAGDYNEQFF
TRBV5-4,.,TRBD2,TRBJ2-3,TGTGCCAGCAGCTTAATTAGCGGGCCTAGCACAGATACGCAGTATTTT,CASSLISGPSTDTQYF
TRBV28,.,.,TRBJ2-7,TGTGCCAGCAGTTTAGGGGCTGGGGGGCGCGGCGAGCAGTACTTC,CASSLGAGGRGEQYF